These 16 T cell receptor beta chains were sequenced from one sample in a study of lymphopenia after photon versus proton radiotherapy. The table came from immunoSEQ multiplex PCR; TCRdb's copy has only in-frame clones and leaves some out. The sample shows approximately 47,000 clones, roughly 85% of them seen only once. The sequences come from peripheral blood, collected from a patient treated with photon-based radiotherapy. Receptors originate from a man aged 35-49 years with gastric cancer.

The rearrangement uses TRBV2 and TRBJ1-3; no definite D call. The germline V gene has CDR1 SNHLY and CDR2 FYNNEI. The CDR3 has 16 residues. V was pared by 3 bases and J by 1 base, with 13 bases between. CDR3 protein: CASSEYISPSGNTIYF. In DNA form, the CDR3 reads TGTGCCAGCAGTGAGTACATATCCCCTTCTGGAAACACCATATATTTT.

The chain combines TRBV7-6 with TRBJ1-6; D is ambiguous. The CDR3 spans 14 residues. Germline V gives CDR1 SGHVS, CDR2 FNYEAQ. The germline V and J ends were trimmed by 7 bases and 5 bases, with 12 bases remaining between them. DNA for the CDR3: TGTGCCAGCACGTCAGAAGGGAATAATTCACCCCTCCACTTT. Protein sequence: CASTSEGNNSPLHF.

In its sample, this clone was seen a few times. The chain carries TRBV11-2 and TRBJ2-2; the D gene is possibly TRBD1 (6 bases). V lost 4 bases and J lost 6, with 12 bases in between. Per germline, CDR1 SGHAT and CDR2 FQNNGV. CDR3 size: 14 residues. CDR3 in amino acids: CASSSRQAAGELFF. In DNA, the CDR3 is TGTGCCAGCAGCTCGAGACAGGCGGCCGGGGAGCTGTTTTTT.

The gene calls are TRBV18 and TRBJ1-6, with no clear D. The V and J ends lost 1 base and 0 bases respectively, with 19 bases between them. CDR3 length: 20 residues. Germline V gene lookup returns CDR1 KGHSH and CDR2 LQKENI. The CDR3 loop reads CASSPQRVSWTSSYNSPLHF. The CDR3 region has the DNA TGTGCCAGCTCACCACAAAGGGTTTCCTGGACCAGCTCCTATAATTCACCCCTCCACTTT.

This rearrangement joins TRBV5-1 to TRBJ2-3; 9 bases are shared with TRBD2. Germline-derived CDR1 and CDR2 are SGHRS and YFSETQ. CDR3 length equals 17 residues. J gave up 2 bases and V 4 bases, and 11 bases lay outside the gene matches. CDR3 sequence (DNA): TGCGCCAGCAGCCCAGGGGAGCGGGGGGTTATCACAGATACGCAGTATTTT. Its protein product is CASSPGERGVITDTQYF.

The chain uses TRBV18 and TRBJ1-1, with no clear D. V was cut by 5 bases and J by 6 bases, with 7 bases left in between. The CDR3 is made up of 11 amino acids. Germline V gene lookup returns CDR1 KGHSH and CDR2 LQKENI. The CDR3 spells CASSGLAEAFF. The CDR3 nucleotides are TGTGCCAGCTCAGGACTAGCTGAAGCTTTCTTT.

As to this clone: Distinct nucleotide sequences in the sample also encode this CDR3. This chain connects TRBV7-9 to TRBJ1-5; D is perhaps TRBD1 (6 bases). The ends were cut back, 5 bases at V and 1 base at J, with 9 bases in the middle. CDR3 length: 14 residues. From germline, CDR1 is SEHNR and CDR2 FQNEAQ (reference sequence). In DNA, the CDR3 is TGTGCCAGCAGCCTTGGACAGAGCAATCAGCCCCAGCATTTT. Residues: CASSLGQSNQPQHF.

The chain employs TRBV4-2 and TRBJ2-7; 9 nucleotides match TRBD1. The V segment lost 4 bases and the J segment 1 base; nucleotides outside the gene matches: 8. Germline V gene sequence: CDR1 LGHNA, CDR2 YNFKEQ. The CDR3 spans 16 residues. As DNA, the CDR3 is TGTGCCAGCAGCCGTACCACAGGGGGCCAATCCTACGAGCAGTACTTC. Amino acid sequence: CASSRTTGGQSYEQYF.

In its sample, this clone was seen once. The V and J genes are TRBV7-2 and TRBJ1-5; D perhaps matches TRBD1 (6 bases). The CDR3 spans 14 residues. Germline V gene lookup returns CDR1 SGHTA and CDR2 FQGNSA. Trimming pared 5 bases from V and 4 bases from J, leaving 12 bases between. For the CDR3, the DNA is TGTGCCAGCAGCCCCGGGACACGGAATCAGCCCCAGCATTTT. Protein: CASSPGTRNQPQHF.

The J gene is TRBJ2-1, the V gene TRBV5-6; a weak D match, TRBD2 (5 bases). The CDR3 contains 14 residues. Germline loops: CDR1 SGHDT, CDR2 YYEEEE. Trimming left V 4 bases short and J 3 bases short, with 11 bases between. In DNA form, the CDR3 reads TGTGCCAGCAGCCGCTGGACTGGCTACAATGAGCAGTTCTTC. This sequence encodes CASSRWTGYNEQFF.

V and J are TRBV7-9 and TRBJ2-3; D is undetermined. Trimming left V 5 bases short and J 6 bases short, with 12 bases between. The CDR3 consists of 13 residues. Germline lookup yields CDR1 SEHNR and CDR2 FQNEAQ (reference sequence). The CDR3 sequence is CASSAANRDTQYF. In nucleotides, the CDR3 is TGTGCCAGCAGCGCCGCAAACCGGGATACGCAGTATTTT.

The CDR3 sequence: CASSGGGQRQPQHF. As DNA, the CDR3 is TGTGCCAGTAGTGGCGGGGGCCAAAGGCAGCCCCAGCATTTT. V usage is TRBV19 and J usage is TRBJ1-5; D is possibly TRBD1 (6 bases). This CDR3 has 14 amino acids. V was trimmed by 5 bases and J by 7 bases, leaving 15 bases between them. CDR1 LNHDA and CDR2 SQIVND come from the germline V gene (reference sequence).

The chain recombines TRBV7-2 with TRBJ2-2; no reliable D call. The ends were cut back, 5 bases at V and 8 bases at J, with 15 bases in the middle. CDR3 length: 14 residues. Germline CDR1 reads SGHTA; CDR2 reads FQGNSA. The CDR3 protein is CASSPPVASGELFF. CDR3 in DNA: TGTGCCAGCAGCCCCCCTGTAGCATCTGGGGAGCTGTTTTTT.

This chain connects TRBV27 to TRBJ2-5; 9 bases match TRBD2. V shed 3 bases and J 1 base; nucleotides not matched to a gene: 3. The CDR3 contains 15 residues. CDR1 is MNHEY and CDR2 is SMNVEV in the germline V gene (reference sequence). CDR3 protein: CASSFLAGPQETQYF. The DNA of the CDR3 is TGTGCCAGCAGTTTCCTAGCGGGGCCCCAAGAGACCCAGTACTTC.

This clone was picked up one time. The CDR3 DNA is TGTGCCAGCAGCTTCGGGGGTACTAATGAAAAACTGTTTTTT. Translated, it gives CASSFGGTNEKLFF. This chain connects TRBV5-8 to TRBJ1-4; D perhaps matches TRBD1 (5 bases). This CDR3 contains 14 residues. Germline V gene sequence: CDR1 SGHTS, CDR2 YDEGEE. Trimming removed 2 bases at V and 2 bases at J, with 7 bases between.

The chain joins TRBV7-6 to TRBJ1-1, with D hard to call. The CDR3 spans 12 residues. Trimming removed 5 bases at V and 5 bases at J, with 9 bases between. Germline V gene sequence: CDR1 SGHVS, CDR2 FNYEAQ. In nucleotides, the CDR3 is TGTGCCAGCAGCGGGTGGGGAACTGAAGCTTTCTTT. Amino acids: CASSGWGTEAFF.